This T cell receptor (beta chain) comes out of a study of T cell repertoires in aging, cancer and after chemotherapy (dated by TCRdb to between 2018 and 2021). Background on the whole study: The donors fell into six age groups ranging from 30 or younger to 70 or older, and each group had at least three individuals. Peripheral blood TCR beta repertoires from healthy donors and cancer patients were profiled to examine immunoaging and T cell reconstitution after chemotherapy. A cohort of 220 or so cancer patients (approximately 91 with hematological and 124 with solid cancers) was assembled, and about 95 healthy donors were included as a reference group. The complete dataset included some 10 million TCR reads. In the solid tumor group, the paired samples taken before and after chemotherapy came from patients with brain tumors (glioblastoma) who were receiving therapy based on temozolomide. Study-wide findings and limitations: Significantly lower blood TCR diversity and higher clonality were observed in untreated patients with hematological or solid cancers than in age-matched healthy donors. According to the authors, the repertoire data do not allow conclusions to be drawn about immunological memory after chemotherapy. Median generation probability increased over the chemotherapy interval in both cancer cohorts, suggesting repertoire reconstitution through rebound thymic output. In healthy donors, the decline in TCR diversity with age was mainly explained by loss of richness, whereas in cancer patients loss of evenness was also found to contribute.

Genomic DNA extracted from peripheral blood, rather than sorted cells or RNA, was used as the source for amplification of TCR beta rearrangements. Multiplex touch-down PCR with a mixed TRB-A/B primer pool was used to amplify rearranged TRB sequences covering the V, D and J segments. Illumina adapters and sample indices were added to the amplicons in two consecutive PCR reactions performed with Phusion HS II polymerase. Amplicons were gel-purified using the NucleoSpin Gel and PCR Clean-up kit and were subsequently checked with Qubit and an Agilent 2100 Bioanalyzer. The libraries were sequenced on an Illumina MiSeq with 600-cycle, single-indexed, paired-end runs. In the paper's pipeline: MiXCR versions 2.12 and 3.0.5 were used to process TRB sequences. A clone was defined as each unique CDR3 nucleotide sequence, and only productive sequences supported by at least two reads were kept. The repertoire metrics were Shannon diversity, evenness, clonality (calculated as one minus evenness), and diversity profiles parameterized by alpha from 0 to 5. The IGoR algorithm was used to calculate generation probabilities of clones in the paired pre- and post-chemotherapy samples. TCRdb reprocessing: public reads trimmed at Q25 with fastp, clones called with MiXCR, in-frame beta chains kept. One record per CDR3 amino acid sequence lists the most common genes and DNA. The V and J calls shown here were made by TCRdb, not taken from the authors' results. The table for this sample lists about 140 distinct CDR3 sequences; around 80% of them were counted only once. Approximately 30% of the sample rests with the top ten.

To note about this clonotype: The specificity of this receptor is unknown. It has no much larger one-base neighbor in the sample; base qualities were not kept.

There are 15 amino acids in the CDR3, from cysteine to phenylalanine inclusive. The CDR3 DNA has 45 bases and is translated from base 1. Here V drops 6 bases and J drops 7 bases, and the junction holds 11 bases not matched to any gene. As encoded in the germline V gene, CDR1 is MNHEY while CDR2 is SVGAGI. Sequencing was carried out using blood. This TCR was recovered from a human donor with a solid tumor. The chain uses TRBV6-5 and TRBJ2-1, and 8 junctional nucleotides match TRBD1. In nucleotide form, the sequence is TGTGCCAGCAGCAACGGACAGGGCTTTAGAAATGAGCAGTTCTTC. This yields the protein CASSNGQGFRNEQFF.